This TCR beta chain was captured in a study of T cell repertoires in cytomegalovirus infection. MiXCR was run by TCRdb on the reads, yielding one entry per CDR3 protein. The table has hundreds of thousands of distinct CDR3 sequences, about 42% seen once. Remarks on this clonotype: No antigen is known for it.

The source material was cultured PBMCs, sampled from culture after CMV antigen stimulation. This receptor was taken from a human donor in good health (CMV status not recorded). Some clones in this sample may be carry-over from other donors' samples.

The CDR3 DNA follows: TGTGCCAGCAGCGCCGGACTAGTTTTAGAGACCCAGTACTTC. It is translated as CASSAGLVLETQYF. The chain carries TRBV2 and TRBJ2-5, with TRBD2 matching 7 bases. Trimming at V came to 6 bases and at J to 4 bases, leaving 8 bases not matched to a gene. This CDR3 has 14 amino acids. Germline CDR1 and CDR2: SNHLY and FYNNEI.